The present T cell receptor beta chain was sequenced within a study of blood T cell repertoires in COVID-19. The overall study: The samples span acute and convalescent COVID-19 from the United States, Italy and Spain. T cells, B-cell-depleted T cells, or PBMCs supplied cDNA or gDNA.

With 1 base removed from V and 1 base from J, the gap between germline ends came to 11 bases. In germline, CDR1 is LGHDT, CDR2 YNNKEL (reference sequence). The CDR3 totals 16 residues. In the authors' methods: Researchers report that nucleated cell counts were estimated from reference gene primer amplification. The method was immunoSEQ multiplex PCR; TCRdb's version includes in-frame clones alone and lacks a portion of them. That table furnishes V, J and clone size, whereas the DNA furnished D and trimming. The sample lists approximately 250,000 clones; around four fifths were seen once. This TCR came from a man between 60 and 75 years old with acute or convalescent COVID-19. This rearrangement joins TRBV3-1 (or the pseudogene TRBV3-2) to TRBJ2-1; D remains unclear. Sequenced: peripheral blood. The CDR3 nucleotides are TGTGCCAGCAGCCAAGGTAAAGTAGCATCCTACAATGAGCAGTTCTTC. Protein: CASSQGKVASYNEQFF.